A single TCR beta chain is shown here with its context. Its antigen is still unknown. Other DNA sequences from this sample encode an identical CDR3 as well. From germline, CDR1 is SGHAT and CDR2 FQNNGV. Trimming pared 0 bases from V and 4 bases from J, leaving 7 bases between. The CDR3 covers 13 residues. This record belongs to a study of shared clonotypes between healthy human individuals. Broader study findings: Generation of non-shared clonotypes was less probable than generation of clonotypes shared by all four donors.

Replicate PCRs for sorted subsets used approximately 190 ng DNA; this equaled tens of thousands of T cell genomes. Data came from immunoSEQ multiplex PCR; TCRdb stores just in-frame clones and leaves some out. The sample gives some 2,500,000 clones, approximately 94% of which show up once; 0.36% is in the top ten. V usage is TRBV11-2 and J usage is TRBJ2-7; D may be TRBD1 (5 bases). The sample consisted of naive CD4+ T cells from PBMCs. The subset here: CD45RA+ positively selected. This receptor was identified in a man between 18 and 29 years old in good health. Some clones in this sample may be carry-over from other donors' samples. CDR3 coding DNA: TGTGCCAGCAGCTTAGACAGGGTGTACGAGCAGTACTTC. This sequence encodes CASSLDRVYEQYF.